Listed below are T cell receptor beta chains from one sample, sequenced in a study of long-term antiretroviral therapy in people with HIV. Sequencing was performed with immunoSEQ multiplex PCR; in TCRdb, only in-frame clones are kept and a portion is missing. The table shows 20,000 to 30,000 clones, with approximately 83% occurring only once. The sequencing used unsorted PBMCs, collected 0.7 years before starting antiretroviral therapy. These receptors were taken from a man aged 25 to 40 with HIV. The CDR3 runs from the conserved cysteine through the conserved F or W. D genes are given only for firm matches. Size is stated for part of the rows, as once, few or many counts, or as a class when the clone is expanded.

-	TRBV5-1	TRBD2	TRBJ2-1	CASRLQLGTSGIYNEQFF	TGCGCCAGCAGGTTGCAGCTTGGGACTAGCGGGATCTACAATGAGCAGTTCTTC
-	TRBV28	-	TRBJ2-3	CASSVSSTDTQYF	TGTGCCAGCAGTGTGTCTAGCACAGATACGCAGTATTTT
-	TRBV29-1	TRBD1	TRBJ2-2	CSVVDRGPGELFF	TGCAGCGTTGTTGACAGGGGGCCCGGGGAGCTGTTTTTT
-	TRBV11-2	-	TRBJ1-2	CASSPGEPYGYTF	TGTGCCAGCAGCCCCGGGGAGCCGTATGGCTACACCTTC
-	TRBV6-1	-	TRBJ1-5	CASSEVQGVNQPQHF	TGTGCCAGCAGTGAGGTGCAGGGTGTCAATCAGCCCCAGCATTTT
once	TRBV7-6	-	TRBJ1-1	CASSTGLNTEAFF	TGTGCCAGCAGCACAGGGTTGAACACTGAAGCTTTCTTT
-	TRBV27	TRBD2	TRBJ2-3	CASSLPGLAGGPGTDTQYF	TGTGCCAGCAGTTTACCCGGACTAGCGGGGGGGCCCGGCACAGATACGCAGTATTTT
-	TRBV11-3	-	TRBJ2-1	CASSLNRDEQFF	TGTGCCAGCAGCTTAAACAGGGATGAGCAGTTCTTC
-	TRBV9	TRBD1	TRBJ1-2	CASSSRTGDYGYTF	TGTGCCAGCAGCTCCCGGACAGGGGACTATGGCTACACCTTC
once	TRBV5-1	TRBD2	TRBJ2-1	CASSPPSGKGNEQFF	TGCGCCAGCAGCCCCCCTAGCGGGAAAGGGAATGAGCAGTTCTTC
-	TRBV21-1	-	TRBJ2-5	CASSPSLETQYF	TGTGCCAGCAGCCCCTCGCTAGAGACCCAGTACTTC
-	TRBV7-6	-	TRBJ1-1	CASSSRMNTEAFF	TGTGCCAGCAGCTCCCGGATGAACACTGAAGCTTTCTTT
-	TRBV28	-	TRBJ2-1	CASSIPPGALGENEQFF	TGTGCCAGCAGTATTCCCCCCGGGGCTTTGGGAGAGAATGAGCAGTTCTTC
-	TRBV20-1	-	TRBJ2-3	CSATIIDTQYF	TGCAGTGCCACGATCATAGATACGCAGTATTTT
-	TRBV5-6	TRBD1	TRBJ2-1	CASTMSLQGVYEQFF	TGTGCCAGCACCATGAGTCTACAGGGGGTGTATGAGCAGTTCTTC
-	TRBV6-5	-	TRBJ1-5	CASSYRQGGQPQHF	TGTGCCAGCAGTTATCGGCAGGGAGGTCAGCCCCAGCATTTT
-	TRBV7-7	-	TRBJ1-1	CASSVKVNTEAFF	TGTGCCAGCAGCGTCAAAGTGAACACTGAAGCTTTCTTT
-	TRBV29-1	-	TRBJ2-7	CSVPRGPYEQYF	TGCAGCGTCCCGAGAGGGCCCTACGAGCAGTACTTC
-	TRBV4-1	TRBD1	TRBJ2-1	CASSQGPGGPYNEQFF	TGCGCCAGCAGCCAAGGGCCAGGGGGCCCCTACAATGAGCAGTTCTTC
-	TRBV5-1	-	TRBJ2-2	CATSRGSPNTGELFF	TGCGCCACCAGTAGGGGCAGCCCGAACACCGGGGAGCTGTTTTTT
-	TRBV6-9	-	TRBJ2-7	CASSHIAKRDPEAYEQYF	TGTGCCAGCAGTCATATAGCCAAACGGGACCCCGAGGCCTACGAGCAGTACTTC